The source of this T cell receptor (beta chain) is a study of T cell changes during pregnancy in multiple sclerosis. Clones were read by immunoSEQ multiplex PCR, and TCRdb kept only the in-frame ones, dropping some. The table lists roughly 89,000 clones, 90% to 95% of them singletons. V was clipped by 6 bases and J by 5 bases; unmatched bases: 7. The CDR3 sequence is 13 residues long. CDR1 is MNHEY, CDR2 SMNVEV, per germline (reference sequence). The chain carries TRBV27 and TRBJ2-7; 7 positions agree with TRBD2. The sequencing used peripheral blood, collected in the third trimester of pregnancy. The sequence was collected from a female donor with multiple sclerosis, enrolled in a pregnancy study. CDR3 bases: TGTGCCAGCAGCGCGACTAGCCGGAACGAGCAGTACTTC. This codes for CASSATSRNEQYF.